The 26 T cell receptor beta chains below were found in one sample sequenced in a study of blood T cells in healthy people across ages. A second PCR of about 7 to 11 cycles used a sample-barcoded 5' primer and a J-beta primer mix. TCRdb independently ran MiXCR on the 5' RACE reads; one entry per CDR3 protein. The profile covers roughly 680,000 distinct CDR3 sequences, with 21% appearing a single time and 3.5% to 4% taken by the ten largest. Sequenced sample: blood. These receptors came from a man between 65 and 80 years old in good health.

The chain uses TRBV20-1 and TRBJ1-3; 9 bases align to TRBD1. The CDR3 is 15 amino acids. Per the germline V gene, CDR1 is DFQATT and CDR2 is SNEGSKA (reference sequence). V trimming: 0 bases; J trimming: 5 bases; junction bases outside the gene matches: 5. CDR3: CSARDLDRGRNTIYF. The CDR3 DNA is TGCAGTGCTAGAGATCTGGACAGGGGTCGAAACACCATATATTTT.

The chain employs TRBV6-2 or TRBV6-3 and TRBJ2-1; possibly TRBD2 for D (5 bases). The CDR3 sequence is 15 residues long. Between the trimmed V and J ends, which lost 5 bases and 6 bases, there was a span of 17 bases. The germline V gene has CDR1 MNHEY and CDR2 SVGEGT. This CDR3 is CASSPDYLYGNEQFF. CDR3 nucleotide sequence: TGTGCCAGCAGTCCCGACTACCTCTACGGCAATGAGCAGTTCTTC.

This chain connects TRBV6-5 to TRBJ2-1; D uncertain. CDR1 and CDR2 from the germline V gene are MNHEY and SVGAGI. The CDR3 consists of 15 residues. The V gene lost 2 bases and the J gene lost 6 bases, with 14 bases spanning the gap. The CDR3 loop is CASSYEVSSSNEQFF. As DNA, the CDR3 is TGTGCCAGCAGTTACGAAGTTAGCTCTTCCAATGAGCAGTTCTTC.

This clonotype has only a few counts. One junction end does not reproduce the germline sequence, and a read error may be involved. J is TRBJ1-5 and V is TRBV12-3 or TRBV12-4; D is unclear. CDR3 length: 11 residues. The CDR3 DNA sequence: TGTGCCAGCAGTTCGGGTCAGCCTCAGCATTTT. It specifies CASSSGQPQHF.

The chain employs TRBV27 and TRBJ2-1; D tentatively reads TRBD1 or TRBD2 (5 bases each). The better agreement between TRBJ2-7 and the DNA end casts doubt on the J call. The germline CDR1 and CDR2 sequences are MNHEY and SMNVEV (reference sequence). The CDR3 loop spans 15 amino acids. CDR3 loop: CASSLKGAAVYEQYF. The DNA for the CDR3 is TGTGCCAGCAGTCTTAAAGGGGCAGCGGTCTACGAGCAGTACTTC.

This clonotype has more than one count but fewer than ten. The chain recombines TRBV29-1 with TRBJ2-1, with D perhaps TRBD1 or TRBD2 (5 bases each). Trimming stripped 6 bases from V and 8 bases from J, with 11 bases between. This CDR3 comprises 11 residues. CDR1 and CDR2 from the germline V gene are SQVTM and ANQGSEA. The CDR3 coding sequence is TGCAGCGTGGGACGTGACCATGAGCAGTTCTTC. This codes for CSVGRDHEQFF.

In this sample, this clonotype turned up many times. The chain has TRBV5-1 and TRBJ2-3, with a possible D match to TRBD1 (5 bases). The germline V and J ends were trimmed by 3 bases and 3 bases, with 8 bases remaining between them. Germline V CDR1 and CDR2: SGHRS, YFSETQ. The length of the CDR3 is 13 residues. The CDR3 nucleotides are TGCGCCAGCAGCTCCGACAGTACAGATACGCAGTATTTT. Translated, it gives CASSSDSTDTQYF.

This clonotype has a handful of counts. The rearrangement links TRBV3-1 to TRBJ2-5; 8 nucleotides line up with TRBD1. The DNA matches TRBJ2-7 better at its end, which makes the J call doubtful. The CDR3 is 15 amino acids. The germline V gene encodes CDR1 LGHDT and CDR2 YNNKEL (reference sequence). CDR3 amino acids: CASSPMGQVTYEQYF. CDR3 nucleotide sequence: TGTGCCAGCAGCCCCATGGGACAGGTCACCTACGAGCAGTACTTC.

In this sample, this clonotype turned up a few times. This rearrangement joins TRBV5-1 to TRBJ2-2; tentatively, D is TRBD2 (6 bases). From germline, CDR1 is SGHRS and CDR2 YFSETQ. The CDR3 runs to 15 residues. The V end was cut by 0 bases, the J end by 4 bases, with 10 bases between. The CDR3 DNA reads TGCGCCAGCAGCTTGGAGCTAGCGAGCACCGGGGAGCTGTTTTTT. Its translation: CASSLELASTGELFF.

This clonotype was seen at least ten times. CDR3 in amino acids: CASSQNGKDTQYF. The CDR3 DNA reads TGTGCCAGCAGCCAAAATGGGAAAGATACGCAGTATTTT. This sequence joins TRBV14 and TRBJ2-3, with D uncertain. There are 13 residues in the CDR3. Germline V CDR1 and CDR2: SGHDN, FVKESK. V was pared by 2 bases and J by 5 bases, with 8 bases between.

This clonotype has only a few counts. This rearrangement joins TRBV29-1 to TRBJ2-7, with 8 bases fitting TRBD2. CDR3 size: 14 residues. Unmatched junction bases numbered 9, after V lost 6 bases and J lost 2 bases. Germline CDR1 reads SQVTM; CDR2 reads ANQGSEA. The CDR3 sequence: CSVGGLDDPYEQYF. The CDR3 nucleotides read TGCAGCGTGGGGGGACTAGACGACCCCTACGAGCAGTACTTC.

The genes are TRBV7-9 and TRBJ1-5; D ambiguous. CDR1 SEHNR and CDR2 FQNEAQ come from the germline V gene (reference sequence). The CDR3 is 14 amino acids. V was cut by 0 bases and J by 5 bases, with 8 bases left in between. CDR3 coding DNA: TGTGCCAGCAGCTTAGCCCCCAGCCATCAGCCCCAGCATTTT. Translating gives CASSLAPSHQPQHF. Using reference TRBV7-9 and TRBJ1-5 for the parts outside the CDR3, the full variable domain is DTGVSQNPRHKITKRGQNVTFRCDPISEHNRLYWYRQTLGQGPEFLTYFQNEAQLEKSRLLSDRFSAERPKGSFSTLEIQRTEQGDSAMYLCASSLAPSHQPQHFGDGTRLSIL.

V gene TRBV7-9 combines with J gene TRBJ2-5; unclear D gene. The CDR3 spans 14 residues. Germline V gene data show CDR1 as SEHNR and CDR2 as FQNEAQ (reference sequence). V was shortened by 1 base and J by 4 bases, with 10 bases between the two germline ends. The CDR3 sequence is CASSLGLPPETQYF. CDR3 DNA sequence: TGTGCCAGCAGCTTAGGGCTACCACCAGAGACCCAGTACTTC.

This clonotype occurred many times. CDR3 amino acids: CSVRYTGELFF. In DNA, the CDR3 is TGCAGCGTGCGATACACCGGGGAGCTGTTTTTT. This chain uses TRBV29-1 with TRBJ2-2, with D hard to call. The CDR3 contains 11 residues. V was cut by 6 bases and J by 3 bases, with 5 bases left in between. Germline CDR1 reads SQVTM; CDR2 reads ANQGSEA.

Only a few counts were recorded for this clonotype. This chain joins TRBV28 and TRBJ1-4; TRBD1 is a possible D gene (6 bases). CDR3 length: 15 residues. The V end lost 3 bases, the J end lost 2 bases, and 10 bases lay between the germline ends. The V gene's germline CDR1 is MDHEN and CDR2 SYDVKM. The CDR3 region has the DNA TGTGCCAGCAGTTTCACAGGGCCGACTAATGAAAAACTGTTTTTT. Protein product: CASSFTGPTNEKLFF.

This clonotype was seen a handful of times. V gene TRBV21-1 combines with J gene TRBJ2-7; TRBD2 is the table's D call and was not checked against the DNA. TRBV21-1 corresponds to a pseudogene. This CDR3 is built from 15 residues. The CDR3 DNA follows: TGTGCCAGCAGCAAAGGAGGCGGAGGTACTTACGAGCAGTACTTC. As protein: CASSKGGGGTYEQYF.

This clonotype was seen only a few times. This sequence joins TRBV6-5 and TRBJ2-7, with a possible D match to TRBD2 (6 bases). This CDR3 comprises 14 residues. The germline V and J ends were trimmed by 7 bases and 4 bases, with 17 bases remaining between them. Germline lookup yields CDR1 MNHEY and CDR2 SVGAGI. The DNA for the CDR3 is TGTGCCAGCACCCCAAGCCTGGCGGGGTACGAGCAGTACTTC. Its translation: CASTPSLAGYEQYF.

The chain joins TRBV29-1 to TRBJ2-1; TRBD1 or TRBD2 may be the D gene (5 bases each). CDR3 size: 13 residues. Germline V gene lookup returns CDR1 SQVTM and CDR2 ANQGSEA. Trimming removed 7 bases at V and 6 bases at J, with 16 bases between. The CDR3 spells CSGRGPRGNEQFF. The CDR3 DNA reads as TGCAGCGGACGGGGCCCAAGGGGCAATGAGCAGTTCTTC.

This clonotype showed up just a few times. The chain recombines TRBV4-1 with TRBJ2-5; possibly TRBD1 or TRBD2 for D (5 bases each). The germline V and J ends were trimmed by 4 bases and 1 base, with 16 bases remaining between them. The CDR3 runs to 16 residues. In germline, CDR1 is MGHRA, CDR2 YSYEKL. CDR3 bases: TGCGCCAGCAGCCCAGGATCTAGGGGACCCCAAGAGACCCAGTACTTC. Protein: CASSPGSRGPQETQYF.

This clonotype has a count of ten or more. The chain links TRBV29-1 to TRBJ1-4, with 7 bases identical to TRBD1. This CDR3 spans 15 amino acids. The J segment lost 8 bases and the V segment lost 0 bases, leaving 9 bases of the junction unmatched. Germline-derived CDR1 and CDR2 are SQVTM and ANQGSEA. The CDR3 is CSVEEGRGRGEKLFF. Here the CDR3 DNA reads TGCAGCGTTGAAGAAGGGAGGGGGCGTGGGGAAAAACTGTTTTTT.

The table lists this clonotype with many counts. The chain carries TRBV20-1 and TRBJ2-5; TRBD2 matches at 11 bases. The V gene end was trimmed by 4 bases and the J gene end by 0 bases; junction bases not matched to a gene: 7. This CDR3 contains 16 residues. Germline V gene lookup returns CDR1 DFQATT and CDR2 SNEGSKA (reference sequence). The CDR3 sequence: CSATLRLAGHQETQYF. In DNA form, the CDR3 reads TGCAGTGCTACCCTGAGACTAGCGGGGCACCAAGAGACCCAGTACTTC.

This clonotype turned up a few times. The chain uses TRBV28 and TRBJ2-3, with 10 bases aligning to TRBD1. Germline assignment: CDR1 MDHEN and CDR2 SYDVKM. The length of the CDR3 is 16 residues. The J segment lost 2 bases and the V segment lost 4 bases, leaving 6 bases of the junction unmatched. CDR3 sequence (DNA): TGTGCCAGCAGTTCTCCGGGACAGGGGCCCACAGATACGCAGTATTTT. Amino acid sequence: CASSSPGQGPTDTQYF. The full variable domain, completed using reference TRBV28 and TRBJ2-3, is DVKVTQSSRYLVKRTGEKVFLECVQDMDHENMFWYRQDPGLGLRLIYFSYDVKMKEKGDIPEGYSVSREKKERFSLILESASTNQTSMYLCASSSPGQGPTDTQYFGPGTRLTVL.

V is TRBV11-2 and J is TRBJ2-7; D uncertain. The CDR3 is 14 residues long. CDR1 SGHAT and CDR2 FQNNGV come from the germline V gene. V was shortened by 0 bases and J by 3 bases, with 9 bases between the two germline ends. In nucleotides, the CDR3 is TGTGCCAGCAGCTTAGATAGCAGAATCTACGAGCAGTACTTC. Translating it yields CASSLDSRIYEQYF.

Many counts were recorded for this clonotype. V and J are TRBV11-1 and TRBJ2-7; maybe TRBD1 (5 bases). The germline CDR1 and CDR2 sequences are SGHAT and FQDESV (reference sequence). The CDR3 consists of 13 residues. V lost 4 bases and J 0 bases, leaving 7 bases between the germline ends. As DNA, the CDR3 is TGTGCCAGCAGCTCGACAGACTCCTACGAGCAGTACTTC. Translated, it gives CASSSTDSYEQYF.

This clonotype occurred a few times. The gene calls are TRBV20-1 and TRBJ2-1; possible D gene TRBD2, 6 bases. V was clipped by 6 bases and J by 6 bases, with 18 bases between them. CDR3 length equals 14 residues. The germline gives CDR1 DFQATT, CDR2 SNEGSKA (reference sequence). The CDR3 coding sequence is TGCAGTGCCCCCGCGGTAACTAGCCGCAATGAGCAGTTCTTC. This codes for CSAPAVTSRNEQFF.

The V call is TRBV20-1, the J call TRBJ2-2; 9 positions match TRBD1. Germline V gene lookup returns CDR1 DFQATT and CDR2 SNEGSKA (reference sequence). The CDR3 is made up of 15 amino acids. The V gene end was trimmed by 6 bases and the J gene end by 6 bases; junction bases not matched to a gene: 11. The CDR3 loop is CSASSRDRVAGELFF. Written as DNA, the CDR3 is TGCAGTGCATCGAGCCGGGACAGGGTTGCCGGGGAGCTGTTTTTT.